One and the same sample provided the 10 T cell receptor beta chains below, sequenced in a study of blood T cell repertoires in COVID-19. Only in-frame clones appear in the TCRdb table, and some are missing; sequencing was by immunoSEQ multiplex PCR. Here the sample spans under 200,000 clones, around three quarters being singletons. Sequences were obtained from peripheral blood. The receptors come from a man in his 70s with active or convalescent COVID-19.

This sequence joins TRBV2 and TRBJ2-3; 9 bases are a match to TRBD2. V shed 8 bases and J 3 bases; nucleotides not matched to a gene: 9. The CDR3 loop spans 15 amino acids. Germline-derived CDR1 and CDR2 are SNHLY and FYNNEI. In DNA, the CDR3 is TGTGCCAGCGGCGGGAGGGGGTTAGAAACAGATACGCAGTATTTT. Translated, it gives CASGGRGLETDTQYF.

The chain carries TRBV11-2 and TRBJ1-1; TRBD1 aligns across 7 bases. After removal of 0 bases from V and 7 bases from J, the junction contained 2 bases not matched to a gene. The germline V gene encodes CDR1 SGHAT and CDR2 FQNNGV. The CDR3 contains 13 residues. The CDR3 loop reads CASSLDYRGEAFF. The CDR3 DNA is TGTGCCAGCAGCTTAGATTACAGGGGTGAAGCTTTCTTT.

This sequence joins TRBV5-1 and TRBJ1-4, with D unclear. Per germline, CDR1 SGHRS and CDR2 YFSETQ. The CDR3 loop spans 15 amino acids. Trimming stripped 4 bases from V and 1 base from J, with 11 bases between. The chain's CDR3 is CASSEPRGTNEKLFF. CDR3 DNA sequence: TGCGCCAGCAGCGAACCACGGGGAACTAATGAAAAACTGTTTTTT.

The CDR3 bases are TGTGCCAGCACTTTCTCCGGGGAGCTGTTTTTT. Protein sequence: CASTFSGELFF. The rearrangement links TRBV7-9 to TRBJ2-2; D uncertain. V shed 7 bases and J shed 6 bases, with 6 bases lying between them. Germline values: CDR1 SEHNR, CDR2 FQNEAQ (reference sequence). CDR3 size: 11 residues.

About this clone itself: A much larger clonotype is one base distant, so this may be a read error. Other DNA sequences in this specimen translate into the identical CDR3. The chain combines TRBV6-5 with TRBJ1-2, with 7 bases identical to TRBD1. The germline V gene encodes CDR1 MNHEY and CDR2 SVGAGI. The trim removed 5 bases at V and 1 base at J, leaving 1 base unmatched. The CDR3 totals 13 residues. For the CDR3, the DNA is TGTGCCAGCAGTCGACAGGGTAACTATGGCTACACCTTC. It encodes CASSRQGNYGYTF.

This chain links TRBV2 with TRBJ2-1, with a possible D match to TRBD1 (6 bases). The CDR3 extends over 15 amino acids. Trimming removed 7 bases from V and 0 bases from J, with 13 bases in between. Looked up from germline, CDR1 is SNHLY and CDR2 is FYNNEI. In DNA, the CDR3 is TGTGCCAGCAAACAAGACAGGAGCTCCTACAATGAGCAGTTCTTC. The encoded protein is CASKQDRSSYNEQFF.

The genes are TRBV4-1 and TRBJ1-1, with D maybe TRBD1 (6 bases). Germline CDR1 MGHRA, CDR2 YSYEKL. Trimming shortened V by 5 bases and J by 0 bases, and 10 bases separated the two germline ends. This CDR3 is built from 14 residues. The CDR3 here is CASSGQNMNTEAFF. CDR3 coding DNA: TGCGCCAGCAGCGGACAGAATATGAACACTGAAGCTTTCTTT.

This chain uses TRBV5-8 with TRBJ2-1; TRBD1 agrees at 7 bases. In germline, CDR1 is SGHTS, CDR2 YDEGEE. V trimming: 5 bases; J trimming: 9 bases; junction bases outside the gene matches: 11. This CDR3 region has 14 residues. The CDR3 is CASRERQGRSEQFF. The CDR3, as DNA: TGTGCCAGCAGGGAGAGACAGGGACGAAGTGAGCAGTTCTTC.

In its sample, this clone was seen once. The V and J genes are TRBV6-1 and TRBJ1-6; tentatively, D is TRBD1 (5 bases). The CDR3 covers 18 residues. CDR1 and CDR2 (germline): MNHNS, SASEGT. Trimming pared 0 bases from V and 4 bases from J, leaving 16 bases between. CDR3 sequence reads: CASSEAIGKGAYNSPLHF. CDR3 DNA sequence: TGTGCCAGCAGTGAAGCCATTGGAAAAGGGGCGTATAATTCACCCCTCCACTTT.

This clone appeared a single time. The rearrangement links TRBV5-1 to TRBJ2-1; no clear D. The length of the CDR3 is 15 residues. Trimming shortened V by 2 bases and J by 9 bases, and 18 bases separated the two germline ends. Germline V gives CDR1 SGHRS, CDR2 YFSETQ. CDR3 residues: CASSLRLTRSFEQFF. CDR3 in DNA: TGCGCCAGCAGCTTACGACTTACACGAAGTTTTGAGCAGTTCTTC.